Following are 19 T cell receptor beta chains from one sample sequenced in a study of blood T cells in healthy people across ages. Through a sample-barcoded 5' primer and a J-beta primer mix, a second PCR was run for roughly 7 to 12 cycles. TCRdb called the 5' RACE reads again in MiXCR, with one record for every CDR3 protein. The profile covers about 600,000 distinct CDR3 sequences, with around 50% appearing a single time and about 26% taken by the ten largest. Material for sequencing was blood. The receptors here all came from a man aged 80 or over in good health.

V and J are TRBV5-1 and TRBJ2-1; TRBD2 matches at 9 bases. There are 17 residues in the CDR3. J was trimmed by 0 bases and V by 2 bases; bases with no gene match: 6. Germline CDR1 and CDR2: SGHRS and YFSETQ. The CDR3 loop reads CASSFSGGPLSYNEQFF. The CDR3 DNA sequence: TGCGCCAGCAGCTTCAGCGGGGGGCCCCTCTCCTACAATGAGCAGTTCTTC. The variable domain in full, with the rest retrieved from reference TRBV5-1 and TRBJ2-1, is KAGVTQTPRYLIKTRGQQVTLSCSPISGHRSVSWYQQTPGQGLQFLFEYFSETQRNKGNFPGRFSGRQFSNSRSEMNVSTLELGDSALYLCASSFSGGPLSYNEQFFGPGTRLTVL.

This rearrangement joins TRBV12-3 or TRBV12-4 to TRBJ1-1, with D possibly TRBD1 on 6 matching bases. The CDR3 runs 13 residues. Between the trimmed V and J ends, which lost 5 bases and 4 bases, there was a span of 11 bases. CDR3 nucleotides: TGTGCCAGCAGTCCCCGGGGGCTCACTGAAGCTTTCTTT. This translates into CASSPRGLTEAFF.

This clonotype has just a few counts. The chain joins TRBV5-1 to TRBJ2-3, with 13 bases lining up with TRBD2. The CDR3 covers 17 residues. Germline V gene data show CDR1 as SGHRS and CDR2 as YFSETQ. After removal of 1 base from V and 4 bases from J, the junction contained 6 bases not matched to a gene. The CDR3 DNA sequence: TGCGCCAGCAGCTTGTTAGGGACTAGCGGGATTGCAGATACGCAGTATTTT. Translating it yields CASSLLGTSGIADTQYF.

This clonotype was seen a handful of times. This chain links TRBV7-2 with TRBJ2-7; D is unresolved. V shed 4 bases and J shed 6 bases, with 10 bases lying between them. Germline V lookup: CDR1 SGHTA, CDR2 FQGNSA. There are 12 residues in the CDR3. The CDR3 loop reads CASSSLIGEQYF. For the CDR3, the DNA is TGTGCCAGCAGCTCGTTAATAGGCGAGCAGTACTTC.

V is TRBV7-2 and J is TRBJ2-5, with TRBD2 matching over 7 bases. The closer fit of TRBJ2-7 to the DNA end suggests the J call may be wrong. The CDR3 is made up of 14 amino acids. Germline CDR1 reads SGHTA; CDR2 reads FQGNSA. CDR3 loop: CASGASGSAYEQYF. For the CDR3, the DNA is TGTGCCAGCGGAGCTAGCGGTTCAGCCTACGAGCAGTACTTC.

The chain links TRBV7-2 to TRBJ2-1, with D possibly TRBD2 on 6 matching bases. The germline V gene has CDR1 SGHTA and CDR2 FQGNSA. The length of the CDR3 is 17 residues. Trimming stripped 1 base from V and 0 bases from J, with 13 bases between. The CDR3 reads CASSLGPPRGSYNEQFF. CDR3 coding DNA: TGTGCCAGCAGCTTAGGTCCCCCGCGGGGCTCCTACAATGAGCAGTTCTTC.

The chain uses TRBV2 and TRBJ2-1; D tentatively fits TRBD1 or TRBD2 (6 bases each). The CDR3 totals 13 residues. CDR1 and CDR2 (germline): SNHLY, FYNNEI. Trimming stripped 2 bases from V and 12 bases from J, with 14 bases between. CDR3 DNA: TGTGCCAGCAGTGAATATACGGGGGCAGGGCAGTTCTTC. Translating it yields CASSEYTGAGQFF. The full variable domain, with the rest looked up from reference TRBV2 and TRBJ2-1, is EPEVTQTPSHQVTQMGQEVILRCVPISNHLYFYWYRQILGQKVEFLVSFYNNEISEKSEIFDDQFSVERPDGSNFTLKIRSTKLEDSAMYFCASSEYTGAGQFFGPGTRLTVL.

This chain links TRBV20-1 with TRBJ2-1, with D tentatively TRBD1 (6 bases). With 6 bases removed from V and 7 bases from J, the gap between germline ends came to 13 bases. CDR1 is DFQATT and CDR2 is SNEGSKA in the germline V gene (reference sequence). The CDR3 loop spans 12 amino acids. The CDR3 DNA reads TGCAGTGCGGACAGCAGGGTGAATGAGCAGTTCTTC. This translates into CSADSRVNEQFF.

The chain joins TRBV7-3 to TRBJ2-1; TRBD2 matches at 12 bases. This CDR3 region has 14 residues. The germline CDR1 and CDR2 sequences are SGHTA and FQGTGA. Trimming removed 5 bases from V and 5 bases from J; junction bases left unmatched: 1. CDR3 amino acids: CASSPSGGDNEQFF. Written as DNA, the CDR3 is TGTGCCAGCAGCCCTAGCGGGGGGGACAATGAGCAGTTCTTC.

The chain uses TRBV12-3 or TRBV12-4 and TRBJ2-5; D call uncertain. The DNA end is a closer match to TRBJ2-7, so the J assignment may be wrong. The CDR3 consists of 12 residues. For the CDR3, the DNA is TGTGCCAGCAGCTATACAAGTTTCGAGCAGTACTTC. It yields the protein CASSYTSFEQYF.

V gene TRBV7-2 combines with J gene TRBJ2-2; unclear D gene. CDR3 size: 14 residues. V lost 3 bases to trimming and J lost 5 bases, with 10 bases between them. CDR1 and CDR2 from the germline V gene are SGHTA and FQGNSA. CDR3 nucleotides: TGTGCCAGCAGCTTCTTAGGGAATACCGGGGAGCTGTTTTTT. This encodes CASSFLGNTGELFF. Full variable domain (outside the CDR3, taken from reference TRBV7-2 and TRBJ2-2): GAGVSQSPSNKVTEKGKDVELRCDPISGHTALYWYRQSLGQGLEFLIYFQGNSAPDKSGLPSDRFSAERTGGSVSTLTIQRTQQEDSAVYLCASSFLGNTGELFFGEGSRLTVL.

The chain combines TRBV4-3 with TRBJ2-3; D could derive from TRBD1 or TRBD2 (5 bases each). The CDR3 contains 15 residues. Germline V gene lookup returns CDR1 LGHNA and CDR2 YSLEER. Deletions cut 1 base from V and 6 bases from J, with 14 bases between. The CDR3 nucleotides are TGCGCCAGCAGCCAAGTTGTCTGGGGGAAGGATACGCAGTATTTT. Amino acid sequence: CASSQVVWGKDTQYF.

In its sample, this clonotype was seen a few times. The chain is built from TRBV4-3 and TRBJ2-1, with TRBD2 matching over 14 bases. Germline V gives CDR1 LGHNA, CDR2 YSLEER. This CDR3 is 17 amino acids long. Trimming removed 1 base from V and 5 bases from J; junction bases left unmatched: 4. CDR3: CASSQVQGLAGDNEQFF. Written as DNA, the CDR3 is TGCGCCAGCAGCCAAGTGCAGGGACTAGCGGGAGACAATGAGCAGTTCTTC.

This clonotype was detected only a few times. The genes are TRBV6-2 or TRBV6-3 and TRBJ2-5; D is possibly TRBD2 (6 bases). This CDR3 region has 18 residues. Trimming left V 0 bases short and J 1 base short, with 18 bases between. Germline V gives CDR1 MNHEY, CDR2 SVGEGT. CDR3 protein: CASSYSSRRGRLQETQYF. DNA of the CDR3: TGTGCCAGCAGTTACTCGAGTAGGCGGGGAAGACTCCAAGAGACCCAGTACTTC.

CDR3 protein: CSPSLGPDEQFF. For the CDR3, the DNA is TGCAGCCCATCCCTAGGTCCGGATGAGCAGTTCTTC. The V and J genes are TRBV29-1 and TRBJ2-1; D is unresolved. The ends were cut back, 8 bases at V and 8 bases at J, with 16 bases in the middle. Germline V lookup: CDR1 SQVTM, CDR2 ANQGSEA. The CDR3 spans 12 residues.

There are a few counts of this clonotype. The chain is built from TRBV7-3 and TRBJ2-1; possibly TRBD1 for D (5 bases). V was pared by 6 bases and J by 0 bases, with 18 bases between. This CDR3 spans 17 amino acids. The germline V gene has CDR1 SGHTA and CDR2 FQGTGA. The DNA of the CDR3 is TGTGCCAGCAGTTCCCTGGGGCGAGTGAGCTCCTACAATGAGCAGTTCTTC. This encodes CASSSLGRVSSYNEQFF.

The CDR3 nucleotides read TGTGCCAGCAGCGGGGGTGGTGAGCAGTTCTTC. Translating it yields CASSGGGEQFF. The rearrangement links TRBV9 to TRBJ2-1; no firm D call. There are 11 residues in the CDR3. CDR1 and CDR2 from the germline V gene are SGDLS and YYNGEE. V was trimmed by 3 bases and J by 9 bases, leaving 7 bases between them.

The table lists this clonotype with a few counts. J is TRBJ2-2 and V is TRBV29-1; 7 bases are shared with TRBD1. V lost 5 bases to trimming and J lost 3 bases; unmatched junction nucleotides: 3. The CDR3 is 13 amino acids. Germline CDR1 reads SQVTM; CDR2 reads ANQGSEA. CDR3 in amino acids: CSVTTGDTGELFF. The CDR3 DNA reads as TGCAGCGTTACCACAGGGGACACCGGGGAGCTGTTTTTT.

This clonotype was found a few times. The chain employs TRBV9 and TRBJ2-1; TRBD1 is a possible D gene (6 bases). CDR1 SGDLS and CDR2 YYNGEE come from the germline V gene. The V gene lost 4 bases and the J gene lost 8 bases, with 10 bases spanning the gap. CDR3 length: 12 residues. The CDR3 here is CASSLDSHEQFF. CDR3 in DNA: TGTGCCAGCAGCTTGGACAGCCATGAGCAGTTCTTC.